One T cell receptor (beta chain) is described in this entry. The PCR contained 60 Vbeta and 13 Jbeta primers. Measured with immunoSEQ multiplex PCR; TCRdb has only the in-frame clones, and not every one. Of about 160,000 clones listed, about 81% are singletons. These data come from a study of cytomegalovirus exposure and HLA in healthy donors. CDR1 is SGHNT and CDR2 is YYREEE in the germline V gene (reference sequence). The V gene end was trimmed by 4 bases and the J gene end by 2 bases; junction bases not matched to a gene: 3. CDR3 length equals 13 residues. The clonotype comes from a woman between 18 and 29 years old in good health and CMV-seronegative. Sequencing used PBMCs. The chain links TRBV5-4 to TRBJ2-7; the match to TRBD1 covers 7 bases. This CDR3 reads CASSPDRTYEQYF. DNA for the CDR3: TGTGCCAGCAGCCCGGACAGGACCTACGAGCAGTACTTC.